Presented here are 3 T cell receptor beta chains from one specimen sequenced in a study of tumor-infiltrating lymphocytes in localized non-small cell lung cancer. Profiled with immunoSEQ multiplex PCR; TCRdb holds only in-frame clones, not every one. The sample lists 15,000 to 20,000 clones, 73% occurring once. The specimen sequenced was lung tumor tissue. These receptors came from a human donor with non-small cell lung cancer.

CDR3 nucleotides: TGTGCCAGCAGTGACGCCTACACCAACTGGGCCGCCCGGCAGTTCTTC. Encoded protein: CASSDAYTNWAARQFF. This chain joins TRBV6-1 and TRBJ2-1, with unresolved D. The CDR3 totals 16 residues. Germline loops: CDR1 MNHNS, CDR2 SASEGT. V was shortened by 3 bases and J by 12 bases, with 24 bases between the two germline ends.

The rearrangement links TRBV5-8 to TRBJ1-2; D is undetermined. There are 10 residues in the CDR3. V was cut by 4 bases and J by 4 bases, with 2 bases left in between. Per the germline V gene, CDR1 is SGHTS and CDR2 is YDEGEE. The CDR3 DNA reads TGTGCCAGCAGCGGCTATGGCTACACCTTC. It codes for CASSGYGYTF. The variable domain in full, completed from reference TRBV5-8 and TRBJ1-2, reads EAGVTQSPTHLIKTRGQQATLRCSPISGHTSVYWYQQALGLGLQFLLWYDEGEERNRGNFPPRFSGRQFPNYSSELNVNALELEDSALYLCASSGYGYTFGSGTRLTVV.

The chain uses TRBV4-2 and TRBJ2-5; 7 bases match TRBD2. The CDR3 is made up of 15 amino acids. Trimming cost V 4 bases and J 4 bases; bases outside gene matches: 9. Per germline, CDR1 LGHNA and CDR2 YNFKEQ. The CDR3 sequence is CASSLHTGTTETQYF. CDR3 sequence (DNA): TGTGCCAGCAGCCTGCATACCGGGACTACAGAGACCCAGTACTTC.